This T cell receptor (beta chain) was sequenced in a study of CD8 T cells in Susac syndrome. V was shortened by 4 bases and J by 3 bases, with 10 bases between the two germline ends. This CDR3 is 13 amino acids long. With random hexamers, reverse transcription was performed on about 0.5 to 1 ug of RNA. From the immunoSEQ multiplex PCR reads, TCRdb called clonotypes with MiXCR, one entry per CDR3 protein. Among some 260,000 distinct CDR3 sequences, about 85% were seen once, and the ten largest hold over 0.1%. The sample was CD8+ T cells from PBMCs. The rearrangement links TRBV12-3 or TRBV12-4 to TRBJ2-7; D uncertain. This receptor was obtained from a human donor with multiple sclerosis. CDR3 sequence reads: CASSWTEDYEQYF. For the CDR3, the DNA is TGTGCCAGCAGTTGGACGGAAGACTACGAGCAGTACTTC.